This passage covers 18 T cell receptor beta chains from one sample sequenced in a study of control samples from healthy donors and cancer patients. Here immunoSEQ multiplex PCR was the method, and the copy in TCRdb shows in-frame clones only, minus some. The sample consists of 150,000 or so clones, about 93% of them appearing once. Specimen: PBMCs. These receptors were obtained from a man between 60 and 75 years old with colorectal cancer.

The chain is built from TRBV18 and TRBJ1-2; TRBD1 aligns across 12 bases. Trimming at V came to 8 bases and at J to 8 bases, leaving 9 bases not matched to a gene. The CDR3 spans 14 residues. Germline V lookup: CDR1 KGHSH, CDR2 LQKENI. CDR3 coding DNA: TGTGCCAGCCGCCCGGGACAGGGGGCATCCGGCTACACCTTC. Translated, it gives CASRPGQGASGYTF.

V and J are TRBV19 and TRBJ2-7, with 9 nucleotides matching TRBD1. The junction had 1 base not matched to a gene; V was cut back by 4 bases and J by 6 bases. Germline V gene data show CDR1 as LNHDA and CDR2 as SQIVND (reference sequence). The CDR3 spans 12 residues. CDR3 amino acids: CASSTTGGEQYF. CDR3 nucleotide sequence: TGTGCCAGTAGTACGACAGGGGGCGAGCAGTACTTC. Filled out from reference TRBV19 and TRBJ2-7, the complete variable domain reads DGGITQSPKYLFRKEGQNVTLSCEQNLNHDAMYWYRQDPGQGLRLIYYSQIVNDFQKGDIAEGYSVSREKKESFPLTVTSAQKNPTAFYLCASSTTGGEQYFGPGTRLTVT.

This chain links TRBV6-5 with TRBJ1-6; TRBD1 matches at 7 bases. The CDR3 runs 14 residues. The junction had 4 bases not matched to a gene; V was cut back by 6 bases and J by 5 bases. CDR1 and CDR2 from the germline V gene are MNHEY and SVGAGI. Written as DNA, the CDR3 is TGTGCCAGCAGCCTGGGACAGAATAATTCACCCCTCCACTTT. Amino acid sequence: CASSLGQNNSPLHF.

The chain employs TRBV28 and TRBJ1-2; D is possibly TRBD1 (5 bases). The V and J ends lost 7 bases and 8 bases respectively, with 17 bases between them. The CDR3 loop spans 13 amino acids. Germline V CDR1 and CDR2: MDHEN, SYDVKM. The CDR3 bases are TGTGCCAGCAAGTCCCCGGGGCCGGGGGGCTACACCTTC. The encoded protein is CASKSPGPGGYTF.

This clone was recorded once. This sequence joins TRBV4-1 and TRBJ1-4; D remains ambiguous. This CDR3 comprises 14 residues. In germline, CDR1 is MGHRA, CDR2 YSYEKL. With 6 bases removed from V and 0 bases from J, the gap between germline ends came to 8 bases. In DNA form, the CDR3 reads TGCGCCAGCAGTTCCAGAGCAACTAATGAAAAACTGTTTTTT. Protein product: CASSSRATNEKLFF.

V is TRBV5-1 and J is TRBJ2-7, with D hard to call. Germline CDR1 and CDR2: SGHRS and YFSETQ. The CDR3 spans 12 residues. V was shortened by 1 base and J by 5 bases, with 7 bases between the two germline ends. The CDR3 bases are TGCGCCAGCAGCTTGAACAGAAACGAGCAGTACTTC. Protein: CASSLNRNEQYF.

The rearrangement links TRBV28 to TRBJ1-2, with 9 bases matching TRBD1. Germline loops: CDR1 MDHEN, CDR2 SYDVKM. The ends lost 2 bases at V and 7 bases at J; junction bases unmatched: 2. This CDR3 spans 13 amino acids. The CDR3, as DNA: TGTGCCAGCAGTTTAATGGACAGGGGTGGCTACACCTTC. This gives the protein CASSLMDRGGYTF.

This rearrangement joins TRBV19 to TRBJ1-1, with D possibly being TRBD1 (6 bases). Trimming removed 5 bases from V and 1 base from J, with 11 bases in between. The CDR3 is made up of 14 amino acids. Germline CDR1 LNHDA, CDR2 SQIVND (reference sequence). The CDR3 sequence is CASSSRGQNTEAFF. As DNA, the CDR3 is TGTGCCAGTAGTTCACGGGGACAGAACACTGAAGCTTTCTTT.

The rearrangement links TRBV5-4 to TRBJ2-1; 14 nucleotides align to TRBD2. V shed 4 bases and J 7 bases; nucleotides not matched to a gene: 7. Looked up from germline, CDR1 is SGHNT and CDR2 is YYREEE (reference sequence). The CDR3 is made up of 16 amino acids. CDR3 DNA sequence: TGTGCCAGCAGCACCCGACTAGCGGGGGGGGTGAATGAGCAGTTCTTC. Translating gives CASSTRLAGGVNEQFF.

The chain joins TRBV12-3 or TRBV12-4 to TRBJ2-7; D not certain. Trimming removed 6 bases at V and 4 bases at J, with 13 bases between. This CDR3 has 13 amino acids. The CDR3 spells CASSPQRKYEQYF. As DNA, the CDR3 is TGTGCCAGCAGCCCCCAGAGGAAATACGAGCAGTACTTC.

The genes are TRBV11-2 and TRBJ2-6, with D perhaps TRBD1 (5 bases). Trimming removed 3 bases from V and 0 bases from J, with 15 bases in between. Germline V gene lookup returns CDR1 SGHAT and CDR2 FQNNGV. The CDR3 has 18 residues. Here the CDR3 reads CASSLHRPFSSGANVLTF. The CDR3 coding sequence is TGTGCCAGCAGCTTGCACAGGCCCTTCAGCTCTGGGGCCAACGTCCTGACTTTC.

The chain joins TRBV3-1 (or the pseudogene TRBV3-2) to TRBJ2-7; D is ambiguous. Per germline, CDR1 LGHDT and CDR2 YNNKEL (reference sequence). The CDR3 has 14 amino acids. The V gene lost 4 bases and the J gene lost 1 base, with 11 bases spanning the gap. CDR3 protein: CASSRSTISYEQYF. The CDR3 DNA is TGTGCCAGCAGCCGCTCTACTATTTCCTACGAGCAGTACTTC.

This chain uses TRBV2 with TRBJ1-1, with 7 positions matching TRBD1. V lost 6 bases to trimming and J lost 0 bases; unmatched junction nucleotides: 4. CDR3 length equals 14 residues. The V gene's germline CDR1 is SNHLY and CDR2 FYNNEI. The CDR3 DNA is TGTGCCAGCAGGGGGACAGTTATGAACACTGAAGCTTTCTTT. Translating it yields CASRGTVMNTEAFF.

The genes are TRBV11-3 and TRBJ1-2, with a weak D call TRBD1 (5 bases). The CDR3 covers 14 residues. Per germline, CDR1 SGHNT and CDR2 YENEEA. Trimming took 5 bases from V and 4 from J, leaving 14 bases between them. The DNA for the CDR3 is TGTGCCAGCAGCCGAGTATGGGGGATCTATGGCTACACCTTC. Translating gives CASSRVWGIYGYTF.

CDR3 sequence (DNA): TGTGCCAGCAGAAGGTGGGGGTCGGGGGGGGACTATGGCTACACCTTC. It is translated as CASRRWGSGGDYGYTF. The chain has TRBV27 and TRBJ1-2; possibly TRBD1 for D (5 bases). Trimming left V 6 bases short and J 3 bases short, with 20 bases between. CDR1 MNHEY and CDR2 SMNVEV come from the germline V gene (reference sequence). This CDR3 is built from 16 residues.

The V call is TRBV11-2, the J call TRBJ1-2; no clear D. CDR1 is SGHAT and CDR2 is FQNNGV in the germline V gene. This CDR3 has 13 residues. With 5 bases removed from V and 2 bases from J, the gap between germline ends came to 9 bases. The CDR3 nucleotides are TGTGCCAGCAGCCAGCAGGCGAACTATGGCTACACCTTC. Translated, it gives CASSQQANYGYTF.

This clone was counted a single time. The chain couples TRBV5-1 to TRBJ1-1, with D unclear. Trimming cost V 5 bases and J 3 bases, with 17 bases left between them. The CDR3 consists of 15 residues. The V gene's germline CDR1 is SGHRS and CDR2 YFSETQ. The CDR3 sequence: CASSRFVGLDTEAFF. CDR3 nucleotides: TGCGCCAGCAGTCGGTTTGTGGGGTTGGACACTGAAGCTTTCTTT.

V and J are TRBV7-2 and TRBJ2-3; perhaps TRBD2 as D (7 bases). Trimming left V 5 bases short and J 5 bases short, with 14 bases between. This CDR3 region has 14 residues. In germline, CDR1 is SGHTA, CDR2 FQGNSA. The CDR3 here is CASSRGGGEDTQYF. In DNA form, the CDR3 reads TGTGCCAGCAGCAGGGGGGGAGGGGAAGATACGCAGTATTTT.